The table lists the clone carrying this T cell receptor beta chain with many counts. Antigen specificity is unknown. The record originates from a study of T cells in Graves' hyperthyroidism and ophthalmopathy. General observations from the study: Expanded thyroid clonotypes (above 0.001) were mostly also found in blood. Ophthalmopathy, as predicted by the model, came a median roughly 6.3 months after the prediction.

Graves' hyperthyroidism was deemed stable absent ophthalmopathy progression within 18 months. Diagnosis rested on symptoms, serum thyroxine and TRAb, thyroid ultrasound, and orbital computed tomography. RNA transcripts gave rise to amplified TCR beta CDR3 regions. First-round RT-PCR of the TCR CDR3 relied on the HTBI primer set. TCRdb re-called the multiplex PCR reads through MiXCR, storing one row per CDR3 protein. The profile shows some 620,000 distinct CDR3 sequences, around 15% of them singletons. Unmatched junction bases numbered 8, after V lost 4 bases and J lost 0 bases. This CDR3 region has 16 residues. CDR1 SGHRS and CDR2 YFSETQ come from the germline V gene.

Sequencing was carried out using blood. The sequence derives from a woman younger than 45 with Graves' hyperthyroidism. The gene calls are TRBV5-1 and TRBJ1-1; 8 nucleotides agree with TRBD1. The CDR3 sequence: CASSLSGQVMNTEAFF. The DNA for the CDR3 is TGCGCCAGCAGCCTTTCGGGACAGGTAATGAACACTGAAGCTTTCTTT.